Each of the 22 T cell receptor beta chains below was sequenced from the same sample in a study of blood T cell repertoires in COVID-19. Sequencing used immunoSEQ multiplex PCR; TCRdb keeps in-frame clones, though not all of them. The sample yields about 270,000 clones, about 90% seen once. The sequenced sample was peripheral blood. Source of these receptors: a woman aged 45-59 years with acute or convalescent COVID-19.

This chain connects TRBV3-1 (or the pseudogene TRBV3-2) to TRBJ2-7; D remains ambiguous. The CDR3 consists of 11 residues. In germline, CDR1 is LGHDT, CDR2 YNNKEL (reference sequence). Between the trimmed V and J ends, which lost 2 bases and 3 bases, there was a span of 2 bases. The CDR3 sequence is CASSQHYEQYF. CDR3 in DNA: TGTGCCAGCAGCCAACACTACGAGCAGTACTTC.

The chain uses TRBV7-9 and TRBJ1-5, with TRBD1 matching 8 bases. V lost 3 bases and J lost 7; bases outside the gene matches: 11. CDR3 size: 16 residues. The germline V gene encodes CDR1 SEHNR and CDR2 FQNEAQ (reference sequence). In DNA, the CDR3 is TGTGCCAGCAGCTTCTATGCTGGGACAGGTTACCAGCCCCAGCATTTT. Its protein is CASSFYAGTGYQPQHF.

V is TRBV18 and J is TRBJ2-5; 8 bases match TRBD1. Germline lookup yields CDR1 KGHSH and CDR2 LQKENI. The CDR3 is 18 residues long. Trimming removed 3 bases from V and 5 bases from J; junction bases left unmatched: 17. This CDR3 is CASSPGWQGASLRETQYF. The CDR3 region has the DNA TGTGCCAGCTCACCTGGTTGGCAGGGGGCGTCGCTCAGGGAGACCCAGTACTTC.

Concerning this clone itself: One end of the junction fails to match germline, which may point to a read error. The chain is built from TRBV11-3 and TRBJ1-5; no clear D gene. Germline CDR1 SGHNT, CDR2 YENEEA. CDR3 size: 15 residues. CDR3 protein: CASSLDWEKIKPQHF. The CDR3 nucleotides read TGTGCCAGCAGCCTAGATTGGGAGAAAATAAAGCCCCAGCATTTT.

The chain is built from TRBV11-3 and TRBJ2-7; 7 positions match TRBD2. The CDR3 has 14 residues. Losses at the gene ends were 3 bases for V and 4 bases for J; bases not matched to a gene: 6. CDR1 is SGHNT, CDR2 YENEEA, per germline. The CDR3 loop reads CASSLGGESYEQYF. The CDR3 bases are TGTGCCAGCAGCTTGGGAGGGGAGTCATACGAGCAGTACTTC.

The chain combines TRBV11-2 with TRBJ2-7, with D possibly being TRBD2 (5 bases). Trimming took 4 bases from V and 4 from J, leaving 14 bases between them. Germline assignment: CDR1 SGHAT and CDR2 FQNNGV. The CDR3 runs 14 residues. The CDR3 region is CASSYTLSGYEQYF. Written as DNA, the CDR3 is TGTGCCAGCAGCTATACACTCAGCGGATACGAGCAGTACTTC. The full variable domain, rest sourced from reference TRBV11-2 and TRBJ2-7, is EAGVAQSPRYKIIEKRQSVAFWCNPISGHATLYWYQQILGQGPKLLIQFQNNGVVDDSQLPKDRFSAERLKGVDSTLKIQPAKLEDSAVYLCASSYTLSGYEQYFGPGTRLTVT.

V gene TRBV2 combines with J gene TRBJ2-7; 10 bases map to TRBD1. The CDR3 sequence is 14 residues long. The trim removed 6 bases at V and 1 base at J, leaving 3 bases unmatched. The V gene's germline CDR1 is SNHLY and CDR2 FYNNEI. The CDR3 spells CASSRDRGSYEQYF. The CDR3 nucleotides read TGTGCCAGCAGCAGGGACAGGGGATCCTACGAGCAGTACTTC.

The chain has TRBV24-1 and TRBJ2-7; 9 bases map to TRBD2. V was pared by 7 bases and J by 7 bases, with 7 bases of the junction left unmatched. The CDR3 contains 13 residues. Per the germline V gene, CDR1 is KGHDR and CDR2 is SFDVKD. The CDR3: CATREREAGEQYF. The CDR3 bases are TGTGCCACCAGAGAGCGGGAGGCTGGGGAGCAGTACTTC.

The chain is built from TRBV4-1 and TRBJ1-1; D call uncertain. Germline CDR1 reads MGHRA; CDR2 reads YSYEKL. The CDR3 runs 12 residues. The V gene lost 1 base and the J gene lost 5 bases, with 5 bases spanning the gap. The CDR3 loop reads CASSQGVTEAFF. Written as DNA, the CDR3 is TGCGCCAGCAGCCAAGGTGTAACTGAAGCTTTCTTT.

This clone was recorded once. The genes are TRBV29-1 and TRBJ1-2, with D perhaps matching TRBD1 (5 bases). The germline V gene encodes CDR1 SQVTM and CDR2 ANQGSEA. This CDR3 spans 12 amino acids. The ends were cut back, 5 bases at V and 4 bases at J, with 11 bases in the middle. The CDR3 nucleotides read TGCAGCGTTATAAGGGGCCGCTATGGCTACACCTTC. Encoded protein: CSVIRGRYGYTF.

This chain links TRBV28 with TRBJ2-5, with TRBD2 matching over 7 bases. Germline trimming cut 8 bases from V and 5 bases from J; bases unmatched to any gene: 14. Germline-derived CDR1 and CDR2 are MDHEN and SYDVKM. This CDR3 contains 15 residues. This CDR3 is CASPPTGGSWETQYF. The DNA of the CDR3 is TGTGCCAGCCCCCCTACGGGGGGATCTTGGGAGACCCAGTACTTC.

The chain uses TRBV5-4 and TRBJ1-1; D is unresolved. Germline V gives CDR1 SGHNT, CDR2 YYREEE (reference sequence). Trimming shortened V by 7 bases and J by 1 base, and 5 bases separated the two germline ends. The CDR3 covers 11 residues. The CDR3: CASRGNTEAFF. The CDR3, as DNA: TGTGCCAGCCGGGGGAACACTGAAGCTTTCTTT.

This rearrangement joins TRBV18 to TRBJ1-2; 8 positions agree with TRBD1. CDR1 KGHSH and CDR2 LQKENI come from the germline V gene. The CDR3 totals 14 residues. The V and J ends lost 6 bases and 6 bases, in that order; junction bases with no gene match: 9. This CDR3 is CASSRGQDYDGYTF. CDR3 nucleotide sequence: TGTGCCAGCTCCCGGGGACAGGACTATGATGGCTACACCTTC.

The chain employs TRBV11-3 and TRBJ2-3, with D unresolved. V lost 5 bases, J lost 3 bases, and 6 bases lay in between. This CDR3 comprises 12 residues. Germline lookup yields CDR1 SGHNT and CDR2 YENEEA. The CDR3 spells CASSLFTDTQYF. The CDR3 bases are TGTGCCAGCAGCCTGTTTACAGATACGCAGTATTTT.

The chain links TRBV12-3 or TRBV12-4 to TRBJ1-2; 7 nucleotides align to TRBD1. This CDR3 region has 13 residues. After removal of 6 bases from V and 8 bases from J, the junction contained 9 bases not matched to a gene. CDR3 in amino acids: CASRPTGPRGYTF. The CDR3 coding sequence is TGTGCCAGCAGACCGACAGGGCCTAGGGGCTACACCTTC.

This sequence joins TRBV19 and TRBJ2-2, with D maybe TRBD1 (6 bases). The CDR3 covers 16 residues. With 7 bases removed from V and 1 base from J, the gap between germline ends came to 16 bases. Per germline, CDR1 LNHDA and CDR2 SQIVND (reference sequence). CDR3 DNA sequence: TGTGCCAGTAATGGCAGGGGTCGACTGAACACCGGGGAGCTGTTTTTT. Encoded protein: CASNGRGRLNTGELFF.

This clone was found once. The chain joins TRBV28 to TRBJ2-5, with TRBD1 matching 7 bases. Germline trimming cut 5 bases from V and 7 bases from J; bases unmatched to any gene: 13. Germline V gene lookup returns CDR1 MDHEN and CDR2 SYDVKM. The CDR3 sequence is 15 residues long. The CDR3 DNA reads TGTGCCAGCAGTCTCCACCACAGGGGCCATGGGACCCAGTACTTC. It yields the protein CASSLHHRGHGTQYF.

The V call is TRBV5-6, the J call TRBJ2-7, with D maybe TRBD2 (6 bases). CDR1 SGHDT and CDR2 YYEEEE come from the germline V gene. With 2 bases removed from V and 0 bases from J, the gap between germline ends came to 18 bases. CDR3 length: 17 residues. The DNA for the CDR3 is TGTGCCAGCAGCTTAGGCGGGTGGGGGGAGACCTCCTACGAGCAGTACTTC. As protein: CASSLGGWGETSYEQYF.

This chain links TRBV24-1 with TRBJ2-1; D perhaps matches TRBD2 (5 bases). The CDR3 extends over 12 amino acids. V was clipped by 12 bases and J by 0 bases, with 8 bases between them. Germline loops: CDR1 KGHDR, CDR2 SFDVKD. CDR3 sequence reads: CAAGDSYNEQFF. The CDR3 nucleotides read TGTGCCGCCGGGGACTCCTACAATGAGCAGTTCTTC.

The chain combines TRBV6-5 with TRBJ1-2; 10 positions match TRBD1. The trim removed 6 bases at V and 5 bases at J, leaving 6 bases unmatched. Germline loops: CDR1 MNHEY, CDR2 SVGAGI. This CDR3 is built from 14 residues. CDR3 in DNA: TGTGCCAGCAGCTCGGGACAGGGGACTTATGGCTACACCTTC. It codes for CASSSGQGTYGYTF.

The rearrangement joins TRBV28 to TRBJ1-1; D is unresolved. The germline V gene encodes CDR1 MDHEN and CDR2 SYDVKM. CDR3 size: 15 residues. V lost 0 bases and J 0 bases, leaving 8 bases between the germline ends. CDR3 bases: TGTGCCAGCAGTTTATGGGGCAGCATGAACACTGAAGCTTTCTTT. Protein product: CASSLWGSMNTEAFF.

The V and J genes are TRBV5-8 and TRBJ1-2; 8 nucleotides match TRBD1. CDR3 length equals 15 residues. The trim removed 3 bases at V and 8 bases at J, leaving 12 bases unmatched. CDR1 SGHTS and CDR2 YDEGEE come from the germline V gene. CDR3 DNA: TGTGCCAGCAGCTCCAATATACAGGGGGGCGAGGGCTACACCTTC. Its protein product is CASSSNIQGGEGYTF.